What follows are 4 T cell receptor beta chains derived from one specimen sequenced in a study of blood T cells in healthy people across ages. Combining a sample-barcoded 5' primer with a J-beta primer mix, a second PCR ran for about 7 to 11 cycles. TCRdb called the 5' RACE reads again in MiXCR, with one record for every CDR3 protein. The sample records approximately 1.5 million distinct CDR3 sequences, 30% to 35% being singletons. The sample comprised blood. The receptor set was obtained from a woman younger than 45 in good health.

Concerning this clonotype: A much larger clone is a single base away; this may be a read error. The V gene is TRBV12-3 or TRBV12-4, the J gene TRBJ2-7; 9 bases agree with TRBD2. With V trimmed by 6 bases and J by 7 bases, 13 bases remained unmatched. CDR3 length: 15 amino acids. For the CDR3, the DNA is TGTGCCAGCAGGTTTAGCGGGGGCTCTTACAATGAGCAGTACTTC. Protein product: CASRFSGGSYNEQYF.

The gene calls are TRBV7-2 and TRBJ1-5, with D unresolved. V lost 6 bases and J 6 bases, leaving 15 bases between the germline ends. The CDR3 loop spans 14 amino acids. CDR1 and CDR2 (germline): SGHTA, FQGNSA. CDR3 amino acids: CASRPKLGVQPQHF. The CDR3 region has the DNA TGTGCCAGCAGGCCAAAGTTGGGAGTTCAGCCCCAGCATTTT.

A few counts support this clonotype. The rearrangement joins TRBV21-1 to TRBJ1-2. TRBV21-1 is labeled a pseudogene. This CDR3 comprises 10 residues. The CDR3 loop is CASRVNGYTF. Here the CDR3 DNA reads TGTGCCAGCCGAGTGAATGGCTACACCTTC.

Turning to this clonotype: Sequence at one end of the junction differs from germline and may be a read error. The chain links TRBV10-3 to TRBJ1-1; D might be TRBD1 (5 bases). The CDR3 length is 13 residues. Germline V gene lookup returns CDR1 ENHRY and CDR2 SYGVKD. CDR3 loop: CAISVTPDTDAFF. The CDR3 coding sequence is TGTGCCATCAGTGTCACACCGGACACTGATGCTTTCTTT.